Listed below are T cell receptor beta chains from one sample, sequenced in a study of PD-L1 blockade in urothelial cancer. TCRdb's copy holds only in-frame clones and misses some; the assay was immunoSEQ multiplex PCR. The sample has 50,000 or so clones, 70% to 90% seen once. Sequenced material: PBMCs, taken around atezolizumab (anti-PD-L1) treatment. Source of these receptors: a man aged 55 to 69 with urothelial cancer. CDR3s include the opening cysteine and the closing phenylalanine or tryptophan. D genes are given only for firm matches. The size of a clone is reported for some rows only, either as once, few or many, or as a class for expanded clones.

TRBV4-1	TRBJ2-1	large	TRBD2	CASSQETGGSRDEQFF	TGCGCCAGCAGCCAAGAAACAGGCGGGAGCAGAGATGAGCAGTTCTTC
TRBV5-4	TRBJ1-3	-	-	CASSSGLYSGNTIYF	TGTGCCAGCAGCTCAGGGTTATACTCTGGAAACACCATATATTTT
TRBV12-5	TRBJ1-1	-	TRBD1	CASGDRGWNTEAFF	TGTGCTAGTGGTGACAGGGGGTGGAACACTGAAGCTTTCTTT
TRBV5-1	TRBJ2-1	-	-	CASSLELAGAGNEQFF	TGCGCCAGCAGCTTGGAACTGGCGGGGGCGGGTAATGAGCAGTTCTTC
TRBV30	TRBJ2-3	-	TRBD1	CAWGTGLDTDTQYF	TGTGCCTGGGGGACAGGACTCGACACAGATACGCAGTATTTT
TRBV5-5	TRBJ1-4	-	-	CASSLARQPNEKLFF	TGTGCCAGCAGCTTGGCTCGACAGCCTAATGAAAAACTGTTTTTT
TRBV6-1	TRBJ2-7	-	-	CASSETRYEQYF	TGTGCCAGCAGTGAAACCCGGTACGAGCAGTACTTC
TRBV5-1	TRBJ1-6	few	TRBD1	CASSLEGQYNSPLHF	TGCGCCAGCAGCTTGGAGGGACAGTATAATTCACCCCTCCACTTT
TRBV6-1	TRBJ1-6	-	TRBD1	CASSATTGDNSPLHF	TGTGCCAGCAGCGCCACGACAGGGGATAATTCACCCCTCCACTTT
TRBV4-2	TRBJ1-6	-	TRBD1	CASSPDRASPLHF	TGTGCCAGCAGCCCGGACAGGGCCTCACCCCTCCACTTT
TRBV6-1	TRBJ1-5	-	TRBD1	CASRRDRVGRQPQHF	TGTGCCAGCAGGAGAGACAGGGTGGGTCGCCAGCCCCAGCATTTT
TRBV14	TRBJ2-5	-	TRBD2	CASRSGTREETQYF	TGTGCCAGCAGATCCGGGACTAGGGAAGAGACCCAGTACTTC
TRBV11-1	TRBJ1-1	few	-	CASSLIPGGVTEAFF	TGTGCCAGCAGCTTAATTCCTGGGGGGGTTACTGAAGCTTTCTTT
TRBV19	TRBJ1-3	-	TRBD1	CASRSQQGAQATIYF	TGTGCCAGTAGATCCCAACAGGGGGCGCAGGCCACCATATATTTT
TRBV5-1	TRBJ2-1	once	TRBD1	CASSQQDRGLGYNEQFF	TGCGCCAGCAGCCAACAGGACAGGGGGCTTGGGTACAATGAGCAGTTCTTC
TRBV5-4	TRBJ2-7	-	-	CASSLNGVREQYF	TGTGCCAGCAGCTTGAACGGGGTCCGCGAGCAGTACTTC
TRBV2	TRBJ2-5	-	-	CASSRGLGDSETQYF	TGTGCCAGCTCCCGAGGGCTAGGAGATAGTGAGACCCAGTACTTC
TRBV19	TRBJ2-6	-	-	CASRPSGPGANVLTF	TGTGCCAGTAGGCCGAGCGGGCCTGGGGCCAACGTCCTGACTTTC
TRBV18	TRBJ1-4	once	TRBD1	CASSRDRGGSNEKLFF	TGTGCCAGCTCACGGGACAGGGGAGGATCTAATGAAAAACTGTTTTTT
TRBV18	TRBJ2-7	once	TRBD1	CASSDRGPSLIYEQYF	TGTGCCAGCTCAGACAGGGGGCCGTCCCTCATCTACGAGCAGTACTTC
TRBV6-6	TRBJ1-6	few	-	CASSPTGSNSPLHF	TGTGCCAGCAGTCCGACAGGTTCGAATTCACCCCTCCACTTT
TRBV5-6	TRBJ2-5	-	-	CASSLRGTNLQETQYF	TGTGCCAGCAGCTTAAGGGGGACTAACCTCCAAGAGACCCAGTACTTC
TRBV7-9	TRBJ2-1	once	-	CASSFYSEGSEQFF	TGTGCCAGCAGCTTCTACAGTGAAGGAAGTGAGCAGTTCTTC
TRBV5-1	TRBJ2-1	once	TRBD2	CASSFSGPNNEQFF	TGCGCCAGCAGCTTTAGCGGGCCTAACAATGAGCAGTTCTTC
TRBV19	TRBJ2-1	-	TRBD2	CASTLRGGFSYNEQFF	TGTGCCAGTACCCTCCGGGGGGGATTCTCCTACAATGAGCAGTTCTTC
TRBV11-2	TRBJ1-1	once	-	CASSVGPVGSGNTEAFF	TGTGCCAGCAGCGTAGGGCCTGTGGGCTCCGGAAACACTGAAGCTTTCTTT
TRBV2	TRBJ2-1	-	TRBD2	CASREAGVYNEQFF	TGTGCCAGCAGAGAAGCGGGAGTCTACAATGAGCAGTTCTTC
TRBV30	TRBJ1-2	few	-	CAWSVRGMDYGYTF	TGTGCCTGGAGTGTGCGGGGAATGGACTATGGCTACACCTTC
TRBV7-8	TRBJ1-2	-	-	CASSLDSGGYGYTF	TGTGCCAGCAGCTTAGATTCAGGAGGATATGGCTACACCTTC
TRBV5-1	TRBJ2-7	-	-	CASSLAVGAGASEQYF	TGCGCCAGCAGCTTAGCGGTGGGGGCGGGGGCCTCCGAGCAGTACTTC
TRBV27	TRBJ2-7	-	TRBD1	CASGARGLYEQYF	TGTGCCAGCGGTGCGAGGGGGCTCTACGAGCAGTACTTC
TRBV27	TRBJ1-5	-	-	CASSLRTGPNQPQHF	TGTGCCAGCAGTTTAAGAACTGGGCCAAATCAGCCCCAGCATTTT
TRBV11-2	TRBJ2-5	-	-	CASSLDRGSGETQYF	TGTGCCAGCAGCTTAGATCGCGGCAGCGGAGAGACCCAGTACTTC
TRBV9	TRBJ2-2	once	TRBD2	CASSKELSGTNTGELFF	TGTGCCAGCAGCAAAGAACTTAGCGGGACGAACACCGGGGAGCTGTTTTTT
TRBV19	TRBJ2-3	-	TRBD2	CASTLQGGRGVQSTDTQYF	TGTGCCAGTACCCTGCAAGGAGGGAGGGGCGTACAGAGCACAGATACGCAGTATTTT
TRBV2	TRBJ2-3	-	TRBD1	CASSEEKGADTQYF	TGTGCCAGCAGTGAGGAGAAGGGGGCGGATACGCAGTATTTT
TRBV5-6	TRBJ2-7	-	-	CASSVRTRTYEQYF	TGTGCCAGCAGCGTTCGGACACGGACCTACGAGCAGTACTTC
TRBV11-1	TRBJ2-7	-	TRBD2	CASSAASGESYEQYF	TGTGCCAGCAGCGCCGCTAGCGGGGAGTCCTACGAGCAGTACTTC
TRBV5-4	TRBJ2-1	-	TRBD2	CASSEGLAGYNEQFF	TGTGCCAGCAGCGAGGGACTAGCGGGTTACAATGAGCAGTTCTTC
TRBV6-1	TRBJ1-4	-	TRBD1	CASSEGTGSEKLFF	TGTGCCAGCAGTGAGGGGACAGGGAGTGAAAAACTGTTTTTT
TRBV18	TRBJ2-7	-	TRBD2	CASSLTAGGPTYEQYF	TGTGCCAGCTCGCTTACAGCGGGAGGACCGACCTACGAGCAGTACTTC
TRBV5-4	TRBJ2-1	-	TRBD2	CASRVSGGLAPSNEQFF	TGTGCCAGCAGAGTTTCCGGGGGACTAGCACCGTCCAATGAGCAGTTCTTC